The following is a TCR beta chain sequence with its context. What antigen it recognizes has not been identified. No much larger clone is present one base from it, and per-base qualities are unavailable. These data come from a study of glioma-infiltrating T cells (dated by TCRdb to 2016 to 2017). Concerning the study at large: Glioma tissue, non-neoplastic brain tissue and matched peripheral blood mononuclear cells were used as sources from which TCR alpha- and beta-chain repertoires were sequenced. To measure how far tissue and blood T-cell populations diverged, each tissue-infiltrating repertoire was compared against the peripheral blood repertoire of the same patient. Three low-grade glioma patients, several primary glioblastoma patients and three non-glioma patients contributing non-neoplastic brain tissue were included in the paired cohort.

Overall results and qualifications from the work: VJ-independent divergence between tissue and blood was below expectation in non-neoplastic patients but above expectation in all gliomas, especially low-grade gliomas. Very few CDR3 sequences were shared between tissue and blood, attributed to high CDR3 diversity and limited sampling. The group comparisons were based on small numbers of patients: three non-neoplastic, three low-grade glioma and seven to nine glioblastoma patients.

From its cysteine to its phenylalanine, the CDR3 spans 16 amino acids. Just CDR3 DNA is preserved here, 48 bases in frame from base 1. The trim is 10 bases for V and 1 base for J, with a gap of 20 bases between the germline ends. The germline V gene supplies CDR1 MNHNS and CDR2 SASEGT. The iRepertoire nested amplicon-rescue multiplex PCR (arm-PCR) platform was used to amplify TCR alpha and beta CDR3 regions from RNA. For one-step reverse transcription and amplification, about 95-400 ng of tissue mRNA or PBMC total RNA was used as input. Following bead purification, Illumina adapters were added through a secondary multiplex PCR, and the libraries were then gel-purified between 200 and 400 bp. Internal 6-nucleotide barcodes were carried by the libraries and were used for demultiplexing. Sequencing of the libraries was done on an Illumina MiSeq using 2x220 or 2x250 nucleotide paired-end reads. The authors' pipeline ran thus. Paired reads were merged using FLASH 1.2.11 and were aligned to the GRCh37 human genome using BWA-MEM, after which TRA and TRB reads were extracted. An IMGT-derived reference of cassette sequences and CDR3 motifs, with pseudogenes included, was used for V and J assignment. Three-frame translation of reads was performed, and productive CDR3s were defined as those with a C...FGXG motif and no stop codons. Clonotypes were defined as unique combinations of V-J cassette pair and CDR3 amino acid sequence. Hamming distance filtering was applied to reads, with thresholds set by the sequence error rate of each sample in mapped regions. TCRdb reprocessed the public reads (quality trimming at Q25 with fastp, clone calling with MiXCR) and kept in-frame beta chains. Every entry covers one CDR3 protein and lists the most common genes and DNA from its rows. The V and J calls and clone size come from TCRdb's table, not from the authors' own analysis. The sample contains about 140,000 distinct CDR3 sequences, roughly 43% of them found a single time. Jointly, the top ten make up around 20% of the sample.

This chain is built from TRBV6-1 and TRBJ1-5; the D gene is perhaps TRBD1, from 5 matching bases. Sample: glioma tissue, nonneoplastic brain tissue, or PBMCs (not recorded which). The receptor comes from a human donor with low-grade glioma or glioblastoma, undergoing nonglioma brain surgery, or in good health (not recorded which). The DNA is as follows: TGTGCCACCGGGACGGATTCTTTTCCCAGCAATCAGCCCCAGCATTTT. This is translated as CATGTDSFPSNQPQHF.